Listed below are T cell receptor beta chains from one sample, sequenced in a study of T cells in Graves' hyperthyroidism and ophthalmopathy. TCRdb used MiXCR to reprocess the multiplex PCR reads, holding one entry per CDR3 protein. Of around 340,000 distinct CDR3 sequences listed, over 15% are singletons. What was sequenced was blood. These receptors all come from a woman in her forties or fifties with Graves' hyperthyroidism. The CDR3 runs from the conserved cysteine through the conserved F or W. Fields, in order: J gene, D gene, V gene, clone size, CDR3 protein, CDR3 DNA. D genes are given only for firm matches. The size entry is marked missing in some rows and otherwise reads once, few, many or a size class.

TRBJ2-1	TRBD2	TRBV10-3	-	CAISGTSGRTYNEQFF	TGTGCCATCAGTGGTACTAGCGGGAGAACCTACAATGAGCAGTTCTTC
TRBJ2-7	-	TRBV20-1	many	CSASINQGGVYEQYF	TGCAGTGCTAGCATCAATCAAGGTGGGGTTTACGAGCAGTACTTC
TRBJ2-3	TRBD2	TRBV11-2	-	CASSSRTSGESTDTQYF	TGTGCCAGCAGCTCACGGACTAGCGGGGAAAGCACAGATACGCAGTATTTT
TRBJ2-3	-	TRBV3-1	many	CASKAIGSTDTQYF	TGTGCCAGCAAAGCGATCGGAAGCACAGATACGCAGTATTTT
TRBJ1-2	-	TRBV4-1	-	CASSLVPPGHGGAGYTF	TGCGCCAGCAGCCTAGTCCCCCCGGGGCACGGTGGAGCCGGCTACACCTTC
TRBJ1-1	TRBD1	TRBV2	few	CASTRDRVNTEAFF	TGTGCCAGCACAAGAGACAGGGTGAACACTGAAGCTTTCTTT
TRBJ2-1	-	TRBV15	-	CATSRARARPYNEQFF	TGTGCCACCAGCAGAGCTCGGGCGAGACCCTACAATGAGCAGTTCTTC
TRBJ2-1	TRBD2	TRBV3-1	many	CASSPSGGAVNEQFF	TGTGCCAGCAGCCCTAGCGGGGGGGCAGTTAATGAGCAGTTCTTC
TRBJ2-7	TRBD1	TRBV11-2	many	CASSLIVGTGAPGTLEQYF	TGTGCCAGCAGCTTAATTGTCGGGACAGGGGCTCCCGGGACCCTCGAGCAGTACTTC
TRBJ2-1	TRBD2	TRBV6-1	-	CASGPTSGGAYEQFF	TGTGCCAGCGGTCCGACTAGCGGGGGGGCATATGAGCAGTTCTTC
TRBJ1-1	TRBD1	TRBV6-8	many	CASSLARDRGVTEAFF	TGTGCCAGCAGCCTTGCTAGGGACAGGGGCGTCACTGAAGCTTTCTTT
TRBJ2-5	-	TRBV5-4	-	CASSDIAELETQYF	TGTGCCAGCAGCGACATAGCGGAGTTGGAGACCCAGTACTTC
TRBJ2-1	-	TRBV7-9	few	CASSFQGLNNEQFF	TGTGCCAGCAGCTTTCAGGGGCTCAACAATGAGCAGTTCTTC
TRBJ1-2	-	TRBV7-9	few	CASSPPGITNYGYTF	TGTGCCAGCAGCCCTCCCGGGATCACTAACTATGGCTACACCTTC
TRBJ2-1	TRBD1	TRBV3-1	-	CASSQKLGQGEYNEQFF	TGTGCCAGCAGCCAAAAGTTGGGACAGGGGGAGTACAATGAGCAGTTCTTC
TRBJ2-3	TRBD2	TRBV28	many	CASSVTDLAGESDTQYF	TGTGCCAGCAGTGTCACGGACCTAGCGGGAGAATCAGATACGCAGTATTTT
TRBJ2-7	-	TRBV7-8	many	CASSSSTSAEAGEQYF	TGTGCCAGCAGCTCCAGCACTTCCGCGGAGGCGGGCGAGCAGTACTTC
TRBJ1-4	-	TRBV7-8	many	CASSFQGWEKLFF	TGTGCCAGCAGCTTCCAGGGTTGGGAAAAACTGTTTTTT
TRBJ2-3	-	TRBV11-2	-	CASSPGRDRADTQYF	TGTGCCAGCAGCCCTGGTAGGGATCGTGCAGATACGCAGTATTTT
TRBJ2-5	-	TRBV20-1	-	CSARDQRLLQETQYF	TGCAGTGCTAGAGATCAGAGACTACTACAAGAGACCCAGTACTTC
TRBJ1-2	-	TRBV5-1	many	CASSLAGSPGDGYTF	TGCGCCAGCAGCTTGGCGGGATCGCCTGGGGATGGCTACACCTTC
TRBJ2-7	TRBD2	TRBV27	-	CASFTWASGNYEQYF	TGTGCCAGCTTCACCTGGGCTAGCGGTAACTACGAGCAGTACTTC
TRBJ2-5	TRBD2	TRBV5-6	-	CASSLGLAGVKSRETQYF	TGTGCCAGCAGCTTGGGGCTAGCGGGAGTCAAGTCACGAGAGACCCAGTACTTC
TRBJ2-5	-	TRBV6-2/TRBV6-3	-	CASSYSEILGETQYF	TGTGCCAGCAGTTACTCTGAAATTTTGGGAGAGACCCAGTACTTC
TRBJ2-3	-	TRBV27	many	CASSSSGSGLTDTQYF	-
TRBJ2-1	-	TRBV28	-	CASSLPTITRGVLGEQFF	TGTGCCAGCAGTTTGCCGACTATCACCAGGGGGGTCCTTGGGGAGCAGTTCTTC
TRBJ1-1	-	TRBV15	many	CATSRSGGLNTEAFF	TGTGCCACCAGCAGAAGTGGGGGGCTGAACACTGAAGCTTTCTTT
TRBJ2-1	TRBD2	TRBV12-3/TRBV12-4	many	CASRAGGPSNEQFF	TGTGCCAGCAGAGCGGGGGGGCCTAGCAATGAGCAGTTCTTC
TRBJ2-2	TRBD1	TRBV6-5	-	CASSYGLQGAGGELFF	TGTGCCAGCAGTTACGGATTACAGGGGGCGGGCGGGGAGCTGTTTTTT
TRBJ1-2	-	TRBV5-1	few	CASSWNLNGYTF	TGCGCCAGCAGTTGGAATCTCAATGGCTACACCTTC
TRBJ1-1	-	TRBV6-1	-	CASSKTGPNTEAFF	TGTGCCAGCAGTAAGACAGGTCCGAACACTGAAGCTTTCTTT
TRBJ2-1	-	TRBV20-1	many	CSSLALGLQMDEQFF	TGCAGTTCCCTAGCGTTGGGTCTTCAAATGGATGAGCAGTTCTTC
TRBJ1-1	TRBD1	TRBV7-8	few	CASSSEGQVSTEAFF	TGTGCCAGCAGCTCTGAGGGACAGGTCAGCACTGAAGCTTTCTTT
TRBJ2-1	TRBD1	TRBV20-1	few	CSALQGSSYNEQFF	TGCAGTGCATTACAGGGGAGCTCCTACAATGAGCAGTTCTTC
TRBJ2-3	-	TRBV5-4	-	CASSLVPRDTDTQYF	TGTGCCAGCAGCTTGGTCCCCAGAGACACAGATACGCAGTATTTT